This T cell receptor (beta chain) was found in a study of CD8+ T cells in alopecia areata. The germline V and J ends were trimmed by 2 bases and 4 bases, with 5 bases remaining between them. The CDR3 is made up of 11 amino acids. CDR1 and CDR2 (germline): GTSNPN, SVGIG (reference sequence). RNA extraction and reverse transcription yielded cDNA as sequencing template. Profiled with immunoSEQ multiplex PCR; TCRdb holds only in-frame clones, not every one. The sample includes 200,000 to 250,000 clones, roughly two thirds of them seen just once. The source of this sequence is a human donor with alopecia areata. This chain uses TRBV30 with TRBJ1-2; D is uncertain. Sample: CD4+ T cells sorted from blood, taken at week 0. CDR3 sequence: CAWSRTYGYTF. The CDR3 DNA is TGTGCCTGGAGTAGGACCTATGGCTACACCTTC.